This T cell receptor (beta chain) was captured by sequencing in a study of cytomegalovirus exposure and HLA in healthy donors. General study findings and limits: It was reported that the classifier diagnosed cytomegalovirus status with high specificity and sensitivity in both the original and validation cohorts.

Clones were sequenced by immunoSEQ multiplex PCR, and TCRdb holds only the in-frame ones, with some missing. The table shows approximately 120,000 clones, with around nine tenths occurring only once. Germline trimming cut 2 bases from V and 8 bases from J; bases unmatched to any gene: 5. The CDR3 extends over 16 amino acids. Germline V gene sequence: CDR1 SEHNR, CDR2 FQNEAQ (reference sequence). On this clone: The antigen is unknown.

The receptor was derived from a woman aged 18-29 years in good health and CMV-seronegative. Source material: PBMCs. This rearrangement joins TRBV7-9 to TRBJ2-1; 14 bases are a match to TRBD2. CDR3 sequence reads: CASSLKGLAGVDEQFF. The CDR3, as DNA: TGTGCCAGCAGCTTAAAGGGACTAGCGGGAGTTGATGAGCAGTTCTTC. The whole variable domain, filled in from reference TRBV7-9 and TRBJ2-1, reads DTGVSQNPRHKITKRGQNVTFRCDPISEHNRLYWYRQTLGQGPEFLTYFQNEAQLEKSRLLSDRFSAERPKGSFSTLEIQRTEQGDSAMYLCASSLKGLAGVDEQFFGPGTRLTVL.